This TCR beta chain emerged from a study of cytomegalovirus exposure and HLA in healthy donors. As concerns this clone: Its antigen is unidentified.

In the PCR, 60 Vbeta and 13 Jbeta primers were used. TCRdb's copy holds only in-frame clones and misses some; the assay was immunoSEQ multiplex PCR. The sample has 150,000 or so clones. Whole-study results and caveats: Owing to their indistinguishability, certain V segments, notably TRBV6-2 and TRBV6-3, were excluded. Reportedly, a later analysis found an Asian-associated ancestry cluster had fewer N-insertions than the approximately 700-donor mean.

CDR1 is PRHDT, CDR2 FYEKMQ, per germline (reference sequence). V shed 8 bases and J shed 1 base, with 8 bases lying between them. The CDR3 covers 12 residues. The rearrangement uses TRBV13 and TRBJ1-1, with D hard to call. Sequencing used PBMCs. This TCR was sampled from a woman aged 50 to 65 in good health and CMV-seronegative. The CDR3 protein is CASGRGNTEAFF. The CDR3 nucleotides are TGTGCCAGCGGGCGGGGGAACACTGAAGCTTTCTTT.